These T cell receptor beta chains were read from a single sample in a study of cytomegalovirus exposure and HLA in healthy donors. The method was immunoSEQ multiplex PCR; TCRdb's version includes in-frame clones alone and lacks a portion of them. The table lists just over 200,000 clones, 82% of them singletons. Sample: PBMCs. The receptors were gathered from a woman between 40 and 55 years old in good health and CMV-seronegative. Each CDR3 is given with its conserved first and last residue. D genes are given only for firm matches.

CDR3 protein | V gene | D gene
CASSPKGDYGYTF | TRBV2 | -
CASSLFIAAGTSGTYEQFF | TRBV5-6 | TRBD2
CASSSRDIIEAFF | TRBV5-5 | -
CSSSYLDRGESYGYTF | TRBV7-9 | TRBD1
CASRDRGFVIEAFF | TRBV10-3 | TRBD1
CASSAGTENTEAFF | TRBV10-2 | TRBD1
CSVRVNEEAFF | TRBV29-1 | -
CASSQADRAGTDTQYF | TRBV4-2 | TRBD1
CASTCVLAGIADTQYF | TRBV11-3 | TRBD2
CASRVEGTQYF | TRBV2 | -
CASSEGSVEQYF | TRBV2 | -
CAWSVGLAEDNEQFF | TRBV30 | TRBD2
CASSKVSPGQTYEQYF | TRBV21-1 | -
CASSGTSPNTGELFF | TRBV25-1 | TRBD2